Here is one T cell receptor (beta chain) with its context. Its target is not known. This CDR3 region has 15 residues. Germline V CDR1 and CDR2: GTSNPN, SVGIG (reference sequence). The V end was cut by 5 bases, the J end by 2 bases, with 15 bases between. This specimen comes from a study of memory CD4+ T cells and cytomegalovirus serostatus. General study findings and limits: CD4+ memory repertoires contained about 40% of the roughly 160 reported CMV TCRbeta sequences.

Assay: immunoSEQ multiplex PCR; the TCRdb copy retains only in-frame clones and omits some. The repertoire holds under 50,000 clones, over 60% seen once, with roughly 0.76% in the top ten. The sort gate was single viable CD3+CD4+CD8-CD45RO+ cells for memory CD4+ T cells. After thawing, CD4+ T cells were positively selected. The receptor comes from an adult in good health and CMV-seronegative. Sample: memory CD4+ T cells from blood. The rearrangement uses TRBV30 and TRBJ2-2, with unresolved D. Here the CDR3 DNA reads TGTGCCTGGTCGCGAAACTACGTAAACACCGGGGAGCTGTTTTTT. Translation gives CAWSRNYVNTGELFF.